Below, 28 T cell receptor beta chains from the same sample are listed, as sequenced in a study of blood T cell repertoires in COVID-19 (dated by TCRdb to about 2020). Libraries were made using the immunoSEQ multiplex PCR assay. The source is immuneACCESS, and TCRdb retained only in-frame sequences with V and J called. Part of the clones is not carried over; for the studies checked, unresolved V genes explain less than half of this, and the remainder is unexplained. The sample has over 250,000 clones on record, approximately 85% of them singletons. Jointly, the top ten make up roughly 5.3% of the sample. The sequencing input was peripheral blood. The receptors stem from a man aged 45-65 years with active or convalescent COVID-19.

This rearrangement joins TRBV29-1 to TRBJ1-1, with D maybe TRBD1 (5 bases). V lost 4 bases and J 8 bases, leaving 14 bases between the germline ends. In germline, CDR1 is SQVTM, CDR2 ANQGSEA. This CDR3 is 12 amino acids long. The CDR3 sequence: CSVAPGQREAFF. DNA for the CDR3: TGCAGCGTTGCCCCTGGACAAAGGGAAGCTTTCTTT.

This chain links TRBV4-1 with TRBJ1-5, with D unclear. The CDR3 totals 12 residues. Germline loops: CDR1 MGHRA, CDR2 YSYEKL. V lost 2 bases and J 4 bases, leaving 3 bases between the germline ends. Written as DNA, the CDR3 is TGCGCCAGCAGCCAAATAAATCAGCCCCAGCATTTT. This codes for CASSQINQPQHF.

The chain is built from TRBV18 and TRBJ2-1, with 9 positions matching TRBD2. From germline, CDR1 is KGHSH and CDR2 LQKENI. V gave up 4 bases and J gave up 7 bases; unmatched junction bases: 11. The CDR3 length is 16 residues. CDR3 in amino acids: CASSQTAGTSSNEQFF. In DNA form, the CDR3 reads TGTGCCAGCTCACAAACCGCCGGGACTAGCTCTAATGAGCAGTTCTTC.

V is TRBV13 and J is TRBJ2-1; 9 bases are shared with TRBD2. The CDR3 is made up of 15 amino acids. The junction had 8 bases not matched to a gene; V was cut back by 2 bases and J by 9 bases. The germline gives CDR1 PRHDT, CDR2 FYEKMQ (reference sequence). Here the CDR3 DNA reads TGTGCCAGCAGCTTACGGCGGGAGGGCCTCAGTGAGCAGTTCTTC. Protein: CASSLRREGLSEQFF. Full variable domain (rest looked up from reference TRBV13 and TRBJ2-1): AAGVIQSPRHLIKEKRETATLKCYPIPRHDTVYWYQQGPGQDPQFLISFYEKMQSDKGSIPDRFSAQQFSDYHSELNMSSLELGDSALYFCASSLRREGLSEQFFGPGTRLTVL.

This clone was seen more than once but under ten times. The V gene is TRBV9, the J gene TRBJ1-1, with a tentative D call TRBD1 (6 bases). V dropped 4 bases and J dropped 0 bases, with 10 bases sitting between them. Germline V gene data show CDR1 as SGDLS and CDR2 as YYNGEE. The CDR3 has 14 residues. The CDR3 region is CASSPQGLNTEAFF. CDR3 nucleotides: TGTGCCAGCAGCCCGCAGGGGCTGAACACTGAAGCTTTCTTT.

The V and J genes are TRBV10-3 and TRBJ2-7; 7 bases match TRBD2. CDR1 ENHRY and CDR2 SYGVKD come from the germline V gene. The CDR3 runs 15 residues. J gave up 1 base and V 3 bases, and 6 bases lay outside the gene matches. The CDR3 nucleotides are TGTGCCATCAGTGATCGGACTAGACTATCCTACGAGCAGTACTTC. Protein sequence: CAISDRTRLSYEQYF.

The gene calls are TRBV5-1 and TRBJ2-7, with 8 bases aligning to TRBD2. Germline loops: CDR1 SGHRS, CDR2 YFSETQ. This CDR3 spans 15 amino acids. Trimming removed 3 bases from V and 0 bases from J; junction bases left unmatched: 5. In nucleotides, the CDR3 is TGCGCCAGCAGCTACTTAGCGGGGAGCTCCTACGAGCAGTACTTC. Protein: CASSYLAGSSYEQYF. Variable domain in full (rest from reference TRBV5-1 and TRBJ2-7): KAGVTQTPRYLIKTRGQQVTLSCSPISGHRSVSWYQQTPGQGLQFLFEYFSETQRNKGNFPGRFSGRQFSNSRSEMNVSTLELGDSALYLCASSYLAGSSYEQYFGPGTRLTVT.

This sequence joins TRBV2 and TRBJ2-7, with 8 positions matching TRBD2. V gave up 7 bases and J gave up 2 bases; unmatched junction bases: 1. The CDR3 runs to 12 residues. The germline V gene encodes CDR1 SNHLY and CDR2 FYNNEI. The CDR3, as DNA: TGTGCCAGCAAGCGGGAGCCCTACGAGCAGTACTTC. Amino acids: CASKREPYEQYF.

CDR3 loop: CAAGGSGETQYF. The CDR3 region has the DNA TGTGCCGCGGGGGGGAGCGGAGAGACCCAGTACTTC. This chain connects TRBV7-7 to TRBJ2-5, with 9 bases identical to TRBD2. This CDR3 has 12 residues. Trimming took 11 bases from V and 4 from J; bases not matched to a gene: 5. Germline lookup yields CDR1 SSHAT and CDR2 FNYEAQ (reference sequence).

The chain carries TRBV16 and TRBJ1-3; no firm D call. Trimming took 0 bases from V and 0 from J, leaving 6 bases between them. CDR1 is KGHSY and CDR2 is FQNENV in the germline V gene. CDR3 size: 15 residues. Written as DNA, the CDR3 is TGTGCCAGCAGCCAATCTCACACCTCTGGAAACACCATATATTTT. It specifies CASSQSHTSGNTIYF.

The rearrangement uses TRBV2 and TRBJ2-3; TRBD2 is a possible D gene (6 bases). Germline values: CDR1 SNHLY, CDR2 FYNNEI. V shed 8 bases and J shed 1 base, with 16 bases lying between them. The CDR3 runs to 15 residues. CDR3 in amino acids: CASVIGGVGTDTQYF. The CDR3 DNA follows: TGTGCCAGCGTCATCGGCGGGGTGGGCACAGATACGCAGTATTTT.

The chain employs TRBV10-2 and TRBJ1-5; the match to TRBD1 covers 8 bases. The CDR3 has 15 amino acids. The junction had 7 bases not matched to a gene; V was cut back by 2 bases and J by 7 bases. Germline V gives CDR1 WSHSY, CDR2 SAAADI. The CDR3 sequence: CASSEPRTGRQPQHF. The CDR3 bases are TGCGCCAGCAGTGAGCCAAGGACAGGGCGCCAGCCCCAGCATTTT.

The V call is TRBV9, the J call TRBJ1-5; D is perhaps TRBD1 (5 bases). CDR3 length equals 15 residues. Germline V lookup: CDR1 SGDLS, CDR2 YYNGEE. Trimming stripped 0 bases from V and 0 bases from J, with 7 bases between. CDR3 sequence reads: CASSVDGHSNQPQHF. As DNA, the CDR3 is TGTGCCAGCAGCGTAGACGGACATAGCAATCAGCCCCAGCATTTT.

The chain carries TRBV19 and TRBJ2-3, with TRBD1 matching over 9 bases. After removal of 3 bases from V and 5 bases from J, the junction contained 15 bases not matched to a gene. The germline CDR1 and CDR2 sequences are LNHDA and SQIVND (reference sequence). CDR3 length: 18 amino acids. The CDR3 region is CASSILLSVGTGRDTQYF. CDR3 sequence (DNA): TGTGCCAGTAGTATTCTCCTCTCCGTCGGGACAGGGAGAGATACGCAGTATTTT.

The chain recombines TRBV7-6 with TRBJ1-5; no clear D. CDR3 length: 14 amino acids. From germline, CDR1 is SGHVS and CDR2 FNYEAQ. Trimming took off 5 bases at V and 2 bases at J, with 10 bases between the two ends. CDR3 region: CASSPDGGNQPQHF. DNA of the CDR3: TGTGCCAGCAGCCCCGACGGAGGCAATCAGCCCCAGCATTTT. Supplemented by reference TRBV7-6 and TRBJ1-5, the full variable domain reads GAGVSQSPRYKVTKRGQDVALRCDPISGHVSLYWYRQALGQGPEFLTYFNYEAQQDKSGLPNDRFSAERPEGSISTLTIQRTEQRDSAMYRCASSPDGGNQPQHFGDGTRLSIL.

This clone was counted once. This chain joins TRBV6-5 and TRBJ2-1; 12 bases are shared with TRBD2. The trim removed 2 bases at V and 8 bases at J, leaving 7 bases unmatched. Germline CDR1 reads MNHEY; CDR2 reads SVGAGI. This CDR3 is 16 amino acids long. The chain's CDR3 is CASSYDRTSGTDEQFF. The CDR3 region has the DNA TGTGCCAGCAGTTACGATAGGACTAGCGGGACCGATGAGCAGTTCTTC.

The chain joins TRBV3-1 (or the pseudogene TRBV3-2) to TRBJ2-1; 8 positions agree with TRBD2. The V segment lost 2 bases and the J segment 7 bases; nucleotides outside the gene matches: 10. The CDR3 consists of 16 residues. Germline V gene lookup returns CDR1 LGHDT and CDR2 YNNKEL (reference sequence). The CDR3 spells CASSQRLRASGNEQFF. The CDR3 DNA is TGTGCCAGCAGCCAAAGGTTGAGAGCTAGCGGGAATGAGCAGTTCTTC.

The chain uses TRBV10-2 and TRBJ2-3; D possibly corresponds to TRBD2 (5 bases). The V end lost 5 bases, the J end lost 3 bases, and 12 bases lay between the germline ends. CDR3 length equals 14 residues. The V gene's germline CDR1 is WSHSY and CDR2 SAAADI. The CDR3 region has the DNA TGCGCCAGCAGTAAAACTAGTAGGACAGATACGCAGTATTTT. Translation: CASSKTSRTDTQYF.

The V call is TRBV29-1, the J call TRBJ2-3; D is unresolved. The CDR3 is made up of 13 amino acids. Between the trimmed V and J ends, which lost 6 bases and 5 bases, there was a span of 15 bases. The germline V gene encodes CDR1 SQVTM and CDR2 ANQGSEA. The CDR3 coding sequence is TGCAGCGTCCCAGGTCCTTCTGGAGATACGCAGTATTTT. Translation: CSVPGPSGDTQYF.

The chain uses TRBV5-1 and TRBJ2-7; 8 positions match TRBD2. V dropped 1 base and J dropped 6; count of bases not matched to a gene: 9. Per germline, CDR1 SGHRS and CDR2 YFSETQ. This CDR3 is 15 amino acids long. Here the CDR3 DNA reads TGCGCCAGCAGCTTGTTGCCGGGACTAGAAAGCGAGCAGTACTTC. It specifies CASSLLPGLESEQYF.

The chain carries TRBV2 and TRBJ1-1; 7 bases line up with TRBD1. J gave up 1 base and V 3 bases, and 2 bases lay outside the gene matches. This CDR3 contains 14 residues. Germline CDR1 is SNHLY and CDR2 is FYNNEI. This CDR3 reads CASSDGTANTEAFF. Here the CDR3 DNA reads TGTGCCAGCAGTGATGGGACAGCGAACACTGAAGCTTTCTTT.

The rearrangement uses TRBV6-4 and TRBJ1-4; 7 positions match TRBD1. The ends lost 6 bases at V and 2 bases at J; junction bases unmatched: 12. The germline V gene encodes CDR1 MRHNA and CDR2 SNTAGT. This CDR3 contains 17 residues. CDR3 sequence (DNA): TGTGCCAGCAGACCCCGACAGGGAGGTAGGACTAATGAAAAACTGTTTTTT. It codes for CASRPRQGGRTNEKLFF.

This rearrangement joins TRBV19 to TRBJ1-6; no firm D call. CDR1 and CDR2 from the germline V gene are LNHDA and SQIVND (reference sequence). V was trimmed by 4 bases and J by 7 bases, leaving 11 bases between them. The CDR3 has 14 amino acids. The CDR3 spells CASSRKGGNSPLHF. The CDR3 region has the DNA TGTGCCAGTAGTAGGAAGGGAGGGAATTCACCCCTCCACTTT.

The genes are TRBV18 and TRBJ2-7, with D possibly being TRBD1 (6 bases). The CDR3 loop spans 12 amino acids. The germline gives CDR1 KGHSH, CDR2 LQKENI. The V end lost 3 bases, the J end lost 7 bases, and 10 bases lay between the germline ends. Written as DNA, the CDR3 is TGTGCCAGCTCACCTTTGAGGGGGGAGCAGTACTTC. Amino acids: CASSPLRGEQYF.

Comments on this clone: The germline gene is not matched at one end of the junction; a read error may be the cause. V gene TRBV27 combines with J gene TRBJ1-1; D perhaps matches TRBD1 (5 bases). The CDR3 consists of 14 residues. In germline, CDR1 is MNHEY, CDR2 SMNVEV (reference sequence). DNA of the CDR3: TGTGCCAGCGGTTTAGGAAAGGGGCTATTTGGAGCTTTCTTT. It codes for CASGLGKGLFGAFF.

The chain uses TRBV5-6 and TRBJ2-1; D unresolved. Trimming shortened V by 2 bases and J by 5 bases, and 8 bases separated the two germline ends. CDR1 and CDR2 (germline): SGHDT, YYEEEE. The CDR3 contains 13 residues. CDR3 residues: CASSFARNNEQFF. As DNA, the CDR3 is TGTGCCAGCAGCTTCGCCAGGAACAATGAGCAGTTCTTC.

The genes are TRBV27 and TRBJ1-1; TRBD1 is a possible D gene (6 bases). Trimming took 2 bases from V and 3 from J, leaving 10 bases between them. CDR1 is MNHEY and CDR2 is SMNVEV in the germline V gene (reference sequence). This CDR3 has 14 residues. The CDR3 region is CASSLSRGYTEAFF. CDR3 DNA: TGTGCCAGCAGTTTAAGCAGGGGCTACACTGAAGCTTTCTTT.

The CDR3 region has the DNA TGTGCCAGCACCCAGGACAGGGCCTATGGCTACACCTTC. This codes for CASTQDRAYGYTF. The chain recombines TRBV7-8 with TRBJ1-2; 8 nucleotides agree with TRBD1. The CDR3 loop spans 13 amino acids. In germline, CDR1 is SGHVS, CDR2 FQNEAQ. With 7 bases clipped from V and 4 bases from J, the junction kept 5 bases outside the gene matches.